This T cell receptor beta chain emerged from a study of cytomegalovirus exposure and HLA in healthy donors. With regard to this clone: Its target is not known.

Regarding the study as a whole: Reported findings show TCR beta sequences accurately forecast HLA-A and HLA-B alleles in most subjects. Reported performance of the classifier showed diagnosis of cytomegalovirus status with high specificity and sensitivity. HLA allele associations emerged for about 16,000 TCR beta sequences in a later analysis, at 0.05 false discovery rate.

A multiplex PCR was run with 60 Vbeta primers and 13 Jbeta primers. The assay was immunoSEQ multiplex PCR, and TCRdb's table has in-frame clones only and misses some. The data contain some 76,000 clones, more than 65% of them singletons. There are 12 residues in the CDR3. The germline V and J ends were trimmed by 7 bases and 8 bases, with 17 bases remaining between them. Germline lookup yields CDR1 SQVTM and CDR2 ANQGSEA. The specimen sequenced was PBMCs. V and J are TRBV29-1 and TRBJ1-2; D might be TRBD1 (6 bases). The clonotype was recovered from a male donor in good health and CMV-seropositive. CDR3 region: CSAGGVEIGYTF. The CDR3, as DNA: TGCAGCGCTGGGGGCGTTGAGATAGGCTACACCTTC.